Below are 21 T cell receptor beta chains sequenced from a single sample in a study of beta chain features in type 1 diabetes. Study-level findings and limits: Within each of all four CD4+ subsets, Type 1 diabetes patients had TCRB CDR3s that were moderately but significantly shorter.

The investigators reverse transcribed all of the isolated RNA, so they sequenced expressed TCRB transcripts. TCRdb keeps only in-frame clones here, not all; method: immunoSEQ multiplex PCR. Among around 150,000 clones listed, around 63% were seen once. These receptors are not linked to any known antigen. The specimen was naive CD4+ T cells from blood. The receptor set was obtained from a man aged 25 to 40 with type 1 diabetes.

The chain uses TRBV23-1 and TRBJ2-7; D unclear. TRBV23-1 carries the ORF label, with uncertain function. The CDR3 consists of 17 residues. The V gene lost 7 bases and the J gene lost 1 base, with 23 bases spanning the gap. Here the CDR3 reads CASTSRACRKASYEQYF. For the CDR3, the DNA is TGCGCCAGCACCTCTAGAGCGTGCAGGAAAGCATCCTACGAGCAGTACTTC.

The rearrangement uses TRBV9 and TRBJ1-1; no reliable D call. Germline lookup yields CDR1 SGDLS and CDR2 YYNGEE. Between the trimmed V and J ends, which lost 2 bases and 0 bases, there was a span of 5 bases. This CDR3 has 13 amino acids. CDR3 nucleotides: TGTGCCAGCAGCGTTGAGGTGAACACTGAAGCTTTCTTT. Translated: CASSVEVNTEAFF. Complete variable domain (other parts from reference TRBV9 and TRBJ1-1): DSGVTQTPKHLITATGQRVTLRCSPRSGDLSVYWYQQSLDQGLQFLIQYYNGEERAKGNILERFSAQQFPDLHSELNLSSLELGDSALYFCASSVEVNTEAFFGQGTRLTVV.

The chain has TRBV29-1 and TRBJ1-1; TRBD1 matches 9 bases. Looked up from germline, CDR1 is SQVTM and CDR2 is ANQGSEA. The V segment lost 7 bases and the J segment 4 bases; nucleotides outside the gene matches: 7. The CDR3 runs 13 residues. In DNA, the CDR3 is TGCAGCGCCCGGACAGGGGAACGCACTGAAGCTTTCTTT. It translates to CSARTGERTEAFF.

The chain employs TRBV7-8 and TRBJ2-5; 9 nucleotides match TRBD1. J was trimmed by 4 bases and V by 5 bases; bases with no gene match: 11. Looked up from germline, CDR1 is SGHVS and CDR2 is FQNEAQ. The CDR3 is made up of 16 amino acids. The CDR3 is CASSTGTGLGGETQYF. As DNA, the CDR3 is TGTGCCAGCAGCACTGGGACAGGGCTAGGGGGAGAGACCCAGTACTTC.

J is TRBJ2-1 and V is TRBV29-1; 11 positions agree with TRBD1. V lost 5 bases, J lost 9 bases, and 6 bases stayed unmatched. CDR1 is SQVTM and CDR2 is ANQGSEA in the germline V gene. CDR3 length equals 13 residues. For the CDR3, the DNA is TGCAGCGTTACCGGACAGGGGGCTGGTGAGCAGTTCTTC. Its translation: CSVTGQGAGEQFF.

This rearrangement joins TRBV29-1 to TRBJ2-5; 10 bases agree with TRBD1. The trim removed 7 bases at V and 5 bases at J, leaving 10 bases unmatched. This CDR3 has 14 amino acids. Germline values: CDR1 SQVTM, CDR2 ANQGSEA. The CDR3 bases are TGCAGCGCCACCATGACAGGGGGCGGGGAGACCCAGTACTTC. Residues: CSATMTGGGETQYF.

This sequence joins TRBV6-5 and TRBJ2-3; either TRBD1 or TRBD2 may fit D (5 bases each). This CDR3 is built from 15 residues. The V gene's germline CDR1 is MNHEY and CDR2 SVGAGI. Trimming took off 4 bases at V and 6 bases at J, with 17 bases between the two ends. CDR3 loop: CASSWRQGTADTQYF. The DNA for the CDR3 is TGTGCCAGCAGTTGGAGGCAGGGAACGGCCGATACGCAGTATTTT.

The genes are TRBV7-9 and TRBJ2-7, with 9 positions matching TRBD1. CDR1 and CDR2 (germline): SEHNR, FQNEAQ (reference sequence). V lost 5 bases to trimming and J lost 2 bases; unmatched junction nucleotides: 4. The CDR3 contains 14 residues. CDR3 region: CASSPDRGAYEQYF. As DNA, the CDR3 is TGTGCCAGCAGCCCGGACAGGGGAGCCTACGAGCAGTACTTC.

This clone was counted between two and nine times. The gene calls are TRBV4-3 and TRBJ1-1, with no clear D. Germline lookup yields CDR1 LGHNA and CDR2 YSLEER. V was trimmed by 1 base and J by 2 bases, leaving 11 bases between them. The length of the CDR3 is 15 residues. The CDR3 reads CASSQVPLGNTEAFF. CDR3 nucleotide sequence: TGCGCCAGCAGCCAAGTACCTCTAGGCAACACTGAAGCTTTCTTT.

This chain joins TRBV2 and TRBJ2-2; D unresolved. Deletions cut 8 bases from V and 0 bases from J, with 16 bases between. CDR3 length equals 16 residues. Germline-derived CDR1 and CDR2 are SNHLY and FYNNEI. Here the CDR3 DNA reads TGTGCCAGCTGCCCCTTGCCAGCGTCGAACACCGGGGAGCTGTTTTTT. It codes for CASCPLPASNTGELFF.

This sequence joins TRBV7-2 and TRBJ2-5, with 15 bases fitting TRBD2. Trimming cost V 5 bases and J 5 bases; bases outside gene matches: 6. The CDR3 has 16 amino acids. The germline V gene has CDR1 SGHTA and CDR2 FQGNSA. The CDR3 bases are TGTGCCAGCAGCGCTGGACTAGCGGGGGGGCACGAGACCCAGTACTTC. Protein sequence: CASSAGLAGGHETQYF.

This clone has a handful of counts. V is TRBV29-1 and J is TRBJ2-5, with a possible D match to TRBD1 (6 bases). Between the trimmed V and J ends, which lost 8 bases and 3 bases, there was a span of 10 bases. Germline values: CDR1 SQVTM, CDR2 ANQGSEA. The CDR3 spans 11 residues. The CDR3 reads CSTGQKETQYF. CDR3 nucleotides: TGCAGCACCGGACAGAAAGAGACCCAGTACTTC.

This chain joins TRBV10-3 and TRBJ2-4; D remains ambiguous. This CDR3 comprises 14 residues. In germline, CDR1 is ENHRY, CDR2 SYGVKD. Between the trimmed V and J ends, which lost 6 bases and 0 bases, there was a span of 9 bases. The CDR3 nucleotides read TGTGCCATCAGCCCGTCAGCAGCCAAAAACATTCAGTACTTC. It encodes CAISPSAAKNIQYF.

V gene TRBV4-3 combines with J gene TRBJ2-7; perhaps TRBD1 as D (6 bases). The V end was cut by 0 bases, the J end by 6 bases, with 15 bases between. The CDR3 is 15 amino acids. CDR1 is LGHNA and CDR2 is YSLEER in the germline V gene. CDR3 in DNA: TGCGCCAGCAGCCAAGATTTTGGACAGCCCCGCGAGCAGTACTTC. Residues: CASSQDFGQPREQYF.

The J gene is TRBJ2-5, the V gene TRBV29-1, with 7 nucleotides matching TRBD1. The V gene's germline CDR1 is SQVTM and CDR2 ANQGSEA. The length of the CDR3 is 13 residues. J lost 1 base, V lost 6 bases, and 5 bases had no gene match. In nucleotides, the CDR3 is TGCAGCGTCGCCGCAGGGGGCCAAGAGACCCAGTACTTC. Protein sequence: CSVAAGGQETQYF.

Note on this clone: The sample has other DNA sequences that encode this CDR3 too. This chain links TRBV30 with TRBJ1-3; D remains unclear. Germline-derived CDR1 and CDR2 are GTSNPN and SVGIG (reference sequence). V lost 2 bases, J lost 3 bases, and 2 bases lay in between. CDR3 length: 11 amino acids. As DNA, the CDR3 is TGTGCCTGGAGTCATGGAAACACCATATATTTT. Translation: CAWSHGNTIYF.

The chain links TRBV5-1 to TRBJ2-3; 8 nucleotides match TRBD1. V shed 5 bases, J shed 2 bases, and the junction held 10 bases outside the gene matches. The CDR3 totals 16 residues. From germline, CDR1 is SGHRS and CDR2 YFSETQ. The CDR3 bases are TGCGCCAGCAGTTCCGACAGGGGCACCTCCACAGATACGCAGTATTTT. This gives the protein CASSSDRGTSTDTQYF.

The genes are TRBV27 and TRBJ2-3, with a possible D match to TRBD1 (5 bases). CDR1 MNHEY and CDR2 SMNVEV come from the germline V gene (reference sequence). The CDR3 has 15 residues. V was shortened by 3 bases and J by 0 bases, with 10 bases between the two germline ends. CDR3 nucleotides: TGTGCCAGCAGTTTGAGGACACCCAGCACAGATACGCAGTATTTT. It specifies CASSLRTPSTDTQYF.

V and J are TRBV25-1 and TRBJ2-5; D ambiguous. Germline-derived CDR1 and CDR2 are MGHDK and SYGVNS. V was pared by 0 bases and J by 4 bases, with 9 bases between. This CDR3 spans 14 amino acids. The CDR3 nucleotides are TGTGCCAGCAGTGAATATGAGAAGGGAGAGACCCAGTACTTC. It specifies CASSEYEKGETQYF.

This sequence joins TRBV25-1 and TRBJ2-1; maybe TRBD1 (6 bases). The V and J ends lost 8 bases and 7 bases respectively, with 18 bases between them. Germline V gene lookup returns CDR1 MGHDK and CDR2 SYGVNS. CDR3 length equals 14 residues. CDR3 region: CASPNPPGVNEQFF. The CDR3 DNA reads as TGTGCCAGCCCTAACCCCCCAGGGGTTAATGAGCAGTTCTTC.

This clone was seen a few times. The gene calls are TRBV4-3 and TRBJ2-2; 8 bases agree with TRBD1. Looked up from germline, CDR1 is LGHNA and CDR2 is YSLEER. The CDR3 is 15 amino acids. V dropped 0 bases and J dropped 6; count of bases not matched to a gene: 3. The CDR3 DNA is TGCGCCAGCAGCCAAGAGGACAGGGCCGCCGGGGAGCTGTTTTTT. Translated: CASSQEDRAAGELFF.